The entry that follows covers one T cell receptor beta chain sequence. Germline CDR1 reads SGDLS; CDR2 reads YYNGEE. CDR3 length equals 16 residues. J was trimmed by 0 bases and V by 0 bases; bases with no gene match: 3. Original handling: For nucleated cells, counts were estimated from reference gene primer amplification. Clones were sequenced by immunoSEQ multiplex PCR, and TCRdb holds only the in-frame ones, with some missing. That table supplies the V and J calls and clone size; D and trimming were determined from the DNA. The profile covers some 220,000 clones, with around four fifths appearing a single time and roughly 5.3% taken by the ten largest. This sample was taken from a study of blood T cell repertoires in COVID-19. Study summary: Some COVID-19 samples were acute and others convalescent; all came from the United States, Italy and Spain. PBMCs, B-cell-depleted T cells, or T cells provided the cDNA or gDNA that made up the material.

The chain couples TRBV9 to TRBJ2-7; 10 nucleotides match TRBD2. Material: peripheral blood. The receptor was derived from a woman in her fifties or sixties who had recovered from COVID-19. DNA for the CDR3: TGTGCCAGCAGCGTAGAGGTAGCGGGGGGCTCCTACGAGCAGTACTTC. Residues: CASSVEVAGGSYEQYF.